This T cell receptor (beta chain) was profiled in a study of blood T cell repertoires in COVID-19. Data came from immunoSEQ multiplex PCR; TCRdb stores just in-frame clones and leaves some out. The table has roughly 97,000 clones, just under 85% seen once. The source is a man between 65 and 80 years old with acute or convalescent COVID-19. Sequencing was done on a sample of peripheral blood.

DNA for the CDR3: TGCGCCAGCAGCTTGGATGGCAGAACCCAAGAGACCCAGTACTTC. It translates to CASSLDGRTQETQYF. This rearrangement joins TRBV5-1 to TRBJ2-5, with D hard to call. V lost 0 bases and J 1 base, leaving 10 bases between the germline ends. Germline values: CDR1 SGHRS, CDR2 YFSETQ. The CDR3 consists of 15 residues.